The 23 T cell receptor beta chains reported below all come from one sample, sequenced in a study of T cells after yellow fever vaccination. One entry per CDR3 protein, called by TCRdb with MiXCR from the 5' RACE reads. The sample carries roughly 330,000 distinct CDR3 sequences, 3% to 4.5% recorded once. Material: PBMCs, obtained 5 days after the yellow fever booster vaccination. The receptors were sampled from a young man who received the YFV17D yellow fever vaccine.

The chain carries TRBV7-9 and TRBJ2-3; no clear D. There are 15 residues in the CDR3. CDR1 SEHNR and CDR2 FQNEAQ come from the germline V gene (reference sequence). V lost 2 bases and J lost 0, with 9 bases in between. The DNA of the CDR3 is TGTGCCAGCAGCTTACTTCACACTAGCACAGATACGCAGTATTTT. Amino acids: CASSLLHTSTDTQYF.

The CDR3 reads CSVEDQVGGYNEQFF. In nucleotides, the CDR3 is TGCAGCGTTGAAGATCAAGTCGGGGGGTACAATGAGCAGTTCTTC. This chain links TRBV29-1 with TRBJ2-1, with TRBD2 identical over 7 bases. The CDR3 has 15 amino acids. V dropped 0 bases and J dropped 4; count of bases not matched to a gene: 6. Germline V CDR1 and CDR2: SQVTM, ANQGSEA.

This clonotype showed up many times. The V gene is TRBV5-5, the J gene TRBJ1-2; D ambiguous. V shed 4 bases and J shed 2 bases, with 12 bases lying between them. The CDR3 contains 14 residues. Germline V gene lookup returns CDR1 SGHKS and CDR2 YYEKEE (reference sequence). The CDR3 sequence: CASSRALLNYGYTF. CDR3 DNA sequence: TGTGCCAGCAGCCGGGCCCTCCTGAACTATGGCTACACCTTC.

This clonotype was observed at least ten times. The V gene is TRBV6-2 or TRBV6-3, the J gene TRBJ2-1; TRBD2 agrees at 13 bases. J was trimmed by 7 bases and V by 7 bases; bases with no gene match: 16. The CDR3 length is 18 residues. Germline loops: CDR1 MNHEY, CDR2 SVGEGT. CDR3 DNA sequence: TGTGCCAGCATCTGGCGACTAGCGGGGGGCGGAGAGAGGAATGAGCAGTTCTTC. It encodes CASIWRLAGGGERNEQFF.

At least ten counts were recorded for this clonotype. The chain employs TRBV4-1 and TRBJ2-1; no firm D call. The CDR3 is 15 amino acids. Looked up from germline, CDR1 is MGHRA and CDR2 is YSYEKL. Trimming shortened V by 0 bases and J by 12 bases, and 18 bases separated the two germline ends. Written as DNA, the CDR3 is TGCGCCAGCAGCCAAGAAATGGGCCCCGGCGTACGGCAGTTCTTC. Protein: CASSQEMGPGVRQFF.

In this sample, this clonotype turned up many times. The chain is built from TRBV12-3 or TRBV12-4 and TRBJ2-2; 7 nucleotides align to TRBD1. With 7 bases clipped from V and 7 bases from J, the junction kept 6 bases outside the gene matches. The CDR3 is 13 residues long. CDR3 loop: CASTRQGGGELFF. CDR3 DNA sequence: TGTGCCAGCACCCGACAGGGCGGCGGGGAGCTGTTTTTT.

This clonotype was counted between two and nine times. V gene TRBV9 combines with J gene TRBJ2-7, with a possible D match to TRBD1 (6 bases). Trimming took 4 bases from V and 3 from J, leaving 14 bases between them. The germline gives CDR1 SGDLS, CDR2 YYNGEE. There are 14 residues in the CDR3. Here the CDR3 DNA reads TGTGCCAGCAGCCCGAGGGACACCAACTACGAGCAGTACTTC. This gives the protein CASSPRDTNYEQYF.

In its sample, this clonotype was seen many times. V gene TRBV6-4 combines with J gene TRBJ2-3; 8 nucleotides line up with TRBD2. CDR1 and CDR2 (germline): MRHNA, SNTAGT. With V trimmed by 3 bases and J by 4 bases, 6 bases remained unmatched. The CDR3 is 15 residues long. This chain's CDR3 is CASSETGGAADTQYF. The CDR3 DNA reads as TGTGCCAGCAGTGAAACCGGGGGGGCCGCAGATACGCAGTATTTT.

This clonotype has just a few counts. The rearrangement uses TRBV5-4 and TRBJ1-2, with unresolved D. The germline gives CDR1 SGHNT, CDR2 YYREEE (reference sequence). V dropped 2 bases and J dropped 13 bases, with 15 bases sitting between them. The CDR3 sequence is 12 residues long. CDR3 region: CASSFYRQSATF. Here the CDR3 DNA reads TGTGCCAGCAGCTTTTATCGGCAGTCAGCCACCTTC. The full variable domain, rest sourced from reference TRBV5-4 and TRBJ1-2, is ETGVTQSPTHLIKTRGQQVTLRCSSQSGHNTVSWYQQALGQGPQFIFQYYREEENGRGNFPPRFSGLQFPNYSSELNVNALELDDSALYLCASSFYRQSATFGSGTRLTVV.

This clonotype was counted a few times. The chain uses TRBV25-1 and TRBJ2-7; D perhaps matches TRBD2 (5 bases). Germline CDR1 and CDR2: MGHDK and SYGVNS. The CDR3 totals 14 residues. Trimming shortened V by 8 bases and J by 0 bases, and 14 bases separated the two germline ends. CDR3 in amino acids: CASSTSGFSYEQYF. The CDR3 DNA is TGTGCCAGCTCTACTAGTGGGTTCTCCTACGAGCAGTACTTC.

This clonotype was recorded at least ten times. The V gene is TRBV4-3, the J gene TRBJ2-3; TRBD1 is a possible D gene (6 bases). Looked up from germline, CDR1 is LGHNA and CDR2 is YSLEER. This CDR3 comprises 15 residues. The ends were cut back, 0 bases at V and 4 bases at J, with 11 bases in the middle. The CDR3 protein is CASSQDDRPADTQYF. DNA for the CDR3: TGCGCCAGCAGCCAAGATGACAGGCCCGCAGATACGCAGTATTTT.

The table lists this clonotype with a few counts. CDR3 sequence: CASRPGLGLGTDTQYF. CDR3 nucleotides: TGTGCCAGCAGGCCGGGACTAGGATTGGGCACAGATACGCAGTATTTT. This chain joins TRBV12-3 or TRBV12-4 and TRBJ2-3; TRBD2 matches 8 bases. V was clipped by 6 bases and J by 1 base; unmatched bases: 9. The CDR3 runs to 16 residues.

Comment on this clonotype: A much larger clone differs from this one at a single base, so this may be a read error. As the CDR3 is not closed by the conserved phenylalanine or tryptophan, this likely results from a read error. The J gene is TRBJ2-7, the V gene TRBV7-2, with a weak D call TRBD2 (7 bases). The CDR3 contains 14 residues. V lost 6 bases, J lost 0 bases, and 12 bases lay in between. In germline, CDR1 is SGHTA, CDR2 FQGNSA. The CDR3 sequence: CASRTGGSSYEQYI. The CDR3 bases are TGTGCCAGCAGAACGGGGGGCAGCTCCTACGAGCAGTACATC.

The table lists this clonotype with a few counts. The CDR3 reads CASSLDPVLQETQYF. CDR3 bases: TGTGCCAGCAGCTTGGACCCGGTACTTCAAGAGACCCAGTACTTC. The V call is TRBV5-4, the J call TRBJ2-5; D is unresolved. V was shortened by 0 bases and J by 2 bases, with 11 bases between the two germline ends. CDR3 length equals 15 residues. In germline, CDR1 is SGHNT, CDR2 YYREEE (reference sequence).

This clonotype came up a few times. The chain joins TRBV7-6 to TRBJ2-3; 11 nucleotides align to TRBD2. The CDR3 runs to 16 residues. Losses at the gene ends were 4 bases for V and 2 bases for J; bases not matched to a gene: 5. Germline V gene sequence: CDR1 SGHVS, CDR2 FNYEAQ. The CDR3: CASSSGTSGFTDTQYF. The CDR3 DNA reads TGTGCCAGCAGCTCCGGGACTAGCGGATTCACAGATACGCAGTATTTT.

This clonotype was counted at least ten times. The chain carries TRBV5-1 and TRBJ2-7; tentative D call: TRBD1 (5 bases). Deletions cut 6 bases from V and 0 bases from J, with 16 bases between. Germline CDR1 and CDR2: SGHRS and YFSETQ. There are 15 residues in the CDR3. CDR3 residues: CASKGFGSGSYEQYF. CDR3 coding DNA: TGCGCCAGCAAGGGGTTCGGGTCGGGCTCCTACGAGCAGTACTTC.

The table lists this clonotype with many counts. V gene TRBV6-5 combines with J gene TRBJ2-3; D tentatively reads TRBD1 or TRBD2 (6 bases each). The CDR3 is made up of 18 amino acids. V gave up 2 bases and J gave up 5 bases, with 23 bases separating them. Per germline, CDR1 MNHEY and CDR2 SVGAGI. CDR3 coding DNA: TGTGCCAGCAGTTACATTGGGGGGAGAGGGGGGAAATTAGATACGCAGTATTTT. This encodes CASSYIGGRGGKLDTQYF.

This clonotype showed up many times. V and J are TRBV18 and TRBJ1-2, with TRBD1 matching over 8 bases. Germline V lookup: CDR1 KGHSH, CDR2 LQKENI. V trimming: 2 bases; J trimming: 8 bases; junction bases outside the gene matches: 10. The CDR3 runs to 15 residues. This CDR3 reads CASSPATGQGKGYTF. CDR3 in DNA: TGTGCCAGCTCACCAGCGACCGGACAGGGTAAAGGCTACACCTTC.

This clonotype was found many times. J is TRBJ2-3 and V is TRBV5-1, with TRBD2 identical over 11 bases. The germline V gene has CDR1 SGHRS and CDR2 YFSETQ. The J segment lost 1 base and the V segment lost 4 bases, leaving 11 bases of the junction unmatched. This CDR3 comprises 18 residues. CDR3 sequence: CASSTGLAGGMGTDTQYF. CDR3 nucleotides: TGCGCCAGCAGCACCGGGCTAGCGGGGGGAATGGGCACAGATACGCAGTATTTT.

This clonotype came up many times. The rearrangement links TRBV5-1 to TRBJ1-6; TRBD1 might be the D (6 bases). Germline CDR1 reads SGHRS; CDR2 reads YFSETQ. Trimming took off 0 bases at V and 7 bases at J, with 11 bases between the two ends. CDR3 length equals 15 residues. CDR3 bases: TGCGCCAGCAGCTTGGATGGACAGCCAAATTCACCCCTCCACTTT. This encodes CASSLDGQPNSPLHF.

This clonotype has a count of ten or more. The genes are TRBV5-1 and TRBJ2-7, with 7 bases lining up with TRBD1. Germline loops: CDR1 SGHRS, CDR2 YFSETQ. This CDR3 has 16 amino acids. Unmatched junction bases numbered 9, after V lost 0 bases and J lost 3 bases. CDR3 in amino acids: CASSLAPAGGGYEQYF. Written as DNA, the CDR3 is TGCGCCAGCAGCTTGGCCCCGGCAGGGGGTGGCTACGAGCAGTACTTC.

The DNA for the CDR3 is TGTGCCAGCACCCGGGGGGGGACCCAGTACTTC. This sequence encodes CASTRGGTQYF. This chain connects TRBV6-5 to TRBJ2-5; 8 bases agree with TRBD2. Germline CDR1 MNHEY, CDR2 SVGAGI. The CDR3 loop spans 11 amino acids. Trimming took 7 bases from V and 7 from J; bases not matched to a gene: 2.

The J gene is TRBJ2-5, the V gene TRBV5-1; D uncertain. V lost 3 bases and J lost 4, with 10 bases in between. The CDR3 is made up of 13 amino acids. Germline values: CDR1 SGHRS, CDR2 YFSETQ. Here the CDR3 reads CASSSTPLETQYF. The CDR3 bases are TGCGCCAGCAGCTCGACCCCGTTAGAGACCCAGTACTTC.